This T cell receptor beta chain was sequenced in a study of blood T cell repertoires in COVID-19 (dated by TCRdb to between 2020 and 2021). General notes on the study: Samples from collaborators originated in the United States, Italy and Spain and spanned both the acute and convalescent phases of COVID-19. Sample metadata almost always included a de-identified subject ID, COVID-19 status, age in years and sex. Where HLA class I and class II types were available, the types were taken from metadata supplied by the sample provider, not from assay-based typing. The prospective study material was composed of cDNA or gDNA derived from T cells, B-cell-depleted T cells, or PBMCs. The samples were drawn from two sources: the first 160 participants of the ongoing ImmuneRACE study, and about 1,300 subjects contributed by 6 global collaborators. The repertoires were made available in a free public database intended to serve as a resource for research on the immune response to SARS-CoV-2. Deeply sampled blood TCRbeta repertoires from subjects exposed to, actively infected with, or recovered from COVID-19 were included in the dataset. What the authors observed across the whole study: The quantity of clinical and demographic metadata differed by source and by participant and was supplied without curation.

The germline V gene specifies SGHRS as CDR1 and YFSETQ as CDR2. V and J lose 5 bases and 13 bases, and a span of 18 bases separates them. The CDR3, from cysteine to phenylalanine, totals 13 residues. Of the read, only the CDR3 DNA is kept; its 39 bases are in frame from base 1. Each collaborating institution followed its own protocols to collect whole blood in K2EDTA tubes. For TCRbeta analysis, collaborators shipped samples as frozen whole blood, isolated PBMCs, or DNA extracted from either of those sample types. In the case of this clone: Its antigen is currently not known. Qualities for individual bases were not recorded, and no much larger clone is one base off.

TCRbeta CDR3 regions were amplified from genomic DNA using the immunoSEQ Assay, a bias-controlled multiplex PCR. As for the authors' bioinformatics: Within the assay, amplification of reference gene primers was used to estimate how many nucleated cells each sample contained. To quantify the absolute abundance of each unique TCRbeta CDR3 rearrangement, sequence reads were collapsed and filtered. For each sample, productive Simpson clonality was calculated as the square root of Simpson's diversity index over productive rearrangements. TCRdb retrieved this table from immuneACCESS and kept in-frame rearrangements only. Not all clones are present; in checked studies, unresolved V genes account for under half, and no reason is known for the remainder. V and J calls and clone size are as listed in that table; D and trimming were resolved from the DNA. This sample comprises 95,000 to 150,000 clones, more than 60% of them detected only once. The top ten clonotypes cover 2.3% of the sample.

The clonotype was recovered from a man in his 70s with acute or convalescent COVID-19. The material sequenced was peripheral blood. The sequence is built from TRBV5-1 and TRBJ1-4; matching of 6 bases hints at TRBD1 as the D gene. The CDR3 reads CASRFESGAGLFF. The DNA sequence is TGCGCCAGCAGATTCGAGTCAGGGGCGGGACTGTTTTTT.